What follows describes a single T cell receptor (beta chain). The sample originates from a study of blood T cell repertoires in COVID-19. Original processing notes: Amplification of reference gene primers was used by the study to estimate nucleated cell counts. Profiled with immunoSEQ multiplex PCR; TCRdb holds only in-frame clones, not every one. V, J and clone size are taken as reported in that table, and D and trimming were inferred from the DNA itself. The sample has 150,000 to 200,000 clones, around 80% seen once; the top ten hold roughly 15%. The sequenced material came from PBMCs or T cells enriched from blood (not recorded which). The receptor's source is a man aged 50 to 60 who had recovered from COVID-19.

CDR3 sequence: CASSLDSASGNTIYF. The CDR3 nucleotides are TGCGCCAGCAGTCTAGATTCAGCCTCTGGAAACACCATATATTTT. The gene calls are TRBV10-1 and TRBJ1-3, with D hard to call. CDR3 length equals 15 residues. Germline CDR1 WNHNN, CDR2 SYGVQD (reference sequence). V was pared by 5 bases and J by 0 bases, with 11 bases between.